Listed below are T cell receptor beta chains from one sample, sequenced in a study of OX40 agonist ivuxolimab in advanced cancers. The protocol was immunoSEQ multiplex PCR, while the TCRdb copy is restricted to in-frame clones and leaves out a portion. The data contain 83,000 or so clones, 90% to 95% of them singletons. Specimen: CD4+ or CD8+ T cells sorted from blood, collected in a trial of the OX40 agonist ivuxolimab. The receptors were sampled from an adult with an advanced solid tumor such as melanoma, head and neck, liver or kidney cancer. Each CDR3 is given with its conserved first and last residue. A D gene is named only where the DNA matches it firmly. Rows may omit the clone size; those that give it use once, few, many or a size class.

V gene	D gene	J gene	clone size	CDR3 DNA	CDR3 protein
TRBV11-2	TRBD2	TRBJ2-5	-	TGTGCCAGCAGCTTAGTTGGGCTAGCGGGAGGGCCGAGGGAGACCCAGTACTTC	CASSLVGLAGGPRETQYF
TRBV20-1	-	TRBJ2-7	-	TGCAGTGCCGTAGGAGAGAACGAGCAGTACTTC	CSAVGENEQYF
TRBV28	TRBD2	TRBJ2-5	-	TGTGCCAGCAGTTCCCTTATGACTAGCGGGGCCACCGACTTC	CASSSLMTSGATDF
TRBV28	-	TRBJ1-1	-	TGTGCCAGCAGTTTAGATTTCCCGACCGGTGTTCGGGCTGAAGCTTTCTTT	CASSLDFPTGVRAEAFF
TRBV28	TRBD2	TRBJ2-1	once	TGTGCCAGCAGTAGCTATAGCGGGACGACACCGCGCTCCTACAATGAGCAGTTCTTC	CASSSYSGTTPRSYNEQFF
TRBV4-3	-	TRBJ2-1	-	TGCGCCAGCAGCGAAGCTTCTGGAGTGGATGAGCAGTTCTTC	CASSEASGVDEQFF
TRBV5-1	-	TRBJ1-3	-	TGCGCCAGCAGCTTTTCGGGGGAAGCTGGAAACACCATATATTTT	CASSFSGEAGNTIYF
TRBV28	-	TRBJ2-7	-	TGTGCCAGCAGTTTCTACGGGGCAGGGGCGCCTTCCTACGAGCAGTACTTC	CASSFYGAGAPSYEQYF
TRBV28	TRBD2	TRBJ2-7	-	TGTGCCAGCAGTTTCGGAGGCGGGAGGGCAAACTACGAGCAGTACTTC	CASSFGGGRANYEQYF
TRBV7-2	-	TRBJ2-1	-	TGTGCCAGCAGCTTTACGGGAGAGGTGGGTGAGCAGTTCTTC	CASSFTGEVGEQFF
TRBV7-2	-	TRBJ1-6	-	TGTGCCAGCGCCGGGGTGGACTCACCCCTCCACTTT	CASAGVDSPLHF
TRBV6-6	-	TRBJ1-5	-	TGTGCCAGCAGTTACCGGAAGGGAGGGGGTCAGCCCCAGCATTTT	CASSYRKGGGQPQHF
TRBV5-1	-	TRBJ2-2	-	TGCGCCAGCTCCCGGCAGGGGAACACCGGGGAGCTGTTTTTT	CASSRQGNTGELFF
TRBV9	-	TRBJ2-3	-	TGTGCCAGCAAGAGATTTCCGCCTAGCACAGATACGCAGTATTTT	CASKRFPPSTDTQYF
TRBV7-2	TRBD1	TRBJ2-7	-	TGTGCCAGCAGCTTAGGAGGGGGCAGCTCCTACGAGCAGTACTTC	CASSLGGGSSYEQYF
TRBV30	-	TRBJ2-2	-	TGTGCCTGGAGTGTCAGGGGCACCGGGGAGCTGTTTTTT	CAWSVRGTGELFF
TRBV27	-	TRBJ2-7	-	TGTGCCAGCAGTCCACGACTAACCTCCTACGAGCAGTACTTC	CASSPRLTSYEQYF
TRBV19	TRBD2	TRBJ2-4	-	TGTGCCAGTAGTTGGATAGCGGGAGGGCCCGCCAAAAACATTCAGTACTTC	CASSWIAGGPAKNIQYF
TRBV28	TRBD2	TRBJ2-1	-	TGTGCCAGCAGTCCGTCGACAGGGCGGCTAGCGGGAAACAATGAGCAGTTCTTC	CASSPSTGRLAGNNEQFF
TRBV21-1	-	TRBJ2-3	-	TGTGCCAGCAGTAAGGGACCGGGACTAGCGGGAGGTAAAGATACGCAGTATTTT	CASSKGPGLAGGKDTQYF